Listed here are 11 T cell receptor beta chains from one sample, sequenced in a study of early T cells in non-severe SARS-CoV-2 infection. Each CDR3 protein gets one entry after TCRdb re-called the 5' RACE reads with MiXCR. The sample has 35,000 to 45,000 distinct CDR3 sequences, approximately 12% seen once. Sequencing input: whole blood. The receptor set was obtained from an adult who was a healthcare worker with PCR-confirmed SARS-CoV-2 infection or an uninfected control (not recorded which).

In its sample, this clonotype was seen a few times. The V and J genes are TRBV14 and TRBJ1-1; D uncertain. The CDR3 sequence is 14 residues long. Germline CDR1 reads SGHDN; CDR2 reads FVKESK. The ends were cut back, 3 bases at V and 3 bases at J, with 11 bases in the middle. CDR3 sequence (DNA): TGTGCCAGCAGCCAGGGGTATGGGGACACTGAAGCTTTCTTT. Translating gives CASSQGYGDTEAFF.

This clonotype has a handful of counts. The chain employs TRBV29-1 and TRBJ2-5, with 10 bases matching TRBD1. The germline V gene has CDR1 SQVTM and CDR2 ANQGSEA. With 5 bases clipped from V and 5 bases from J, the junction kept 2 bases outside the gene matches. The length of the CDR3 is 12 residues. The CDR3 loop reads CSVSGQGETQYF. The CDR3 DNA reads TGCAGCGTTTCGGGACAGGGGGAGACCCAGTACTTC.

This clonotype occurred a few times. V usage is TRBV29-1 and J usage is TRBJ2-7, with D hard to call. Germline loops: CDR1 SQVTM, CDR2 ANQGSEA. The CDR3 sequence is 11 residues long. V dropped 0 bases and J dropped 8 bases, with 8 bases sitting between them. CDR3 loop: CSVEDYDKQYF. DNA for the CDR3: TGCAGCGTTGAAGATTACGACAAGCAGTACTTC.

This clonotype was observed many times. This chain links TRBV7-9 with TRBJ2-2, with D perhaps matching TRBD1 or TRBD2 (6 bases each). This CDR3 is built from 16 residues. The germline CDR1 and CDR2 sequences are SEHNR and FQNEAQ (reference sequence). The V gene lost 6 bases and the J gene lost 5 bases, with 19 bases spanning the gap. CDR3 protein: CASSYPRGPGTGELFF. The DNA for the CDR3 is TGTGCCAGCAGTTACCCTCGGGGGCCCGGGACCGGGGAGCTGTTTTTT.

As concerns this clonotype: A much larger clone differs from this one at a single base, so this may be a read error. This chain links TRBV21-1 with TRBJ2-1; TRBD1 is taken as the D call from the table, unchecked against the DNA. TRBV21-1 is a pseudogene. This CDR3 has 15 residues. CDR3 in amino acids: CASSAVLPWVNEQFF. CDR3 bases: TGTGCCAGCAGCGCGGTACTACCCTGGGTCAATGAGCAGTTCTTC.

This clonotype was observed many times. The rearrangement joins TRBV20-1 to TRBJ1-2; no clear D gene. V gave up 5 bases and J gave up 3 bases, with 10 bases separating them. The CDR3 contains 12 residues. The germline V gene has CDR1 DFQATT and CDR2 SNEGSKA (reference sequence). CDR3 nucleotide sequence: TGCAGTGCTGCCGGAGGCGACTATGGCTACACCTTC. It specifies CSAAGGDYGYTF.

The chain employs TRBV7-2 and TRBJ2-3; D ambiguous. The CDR3 contains 15 residues. The germline V gene has CDR1 SGHTA and CDR2 FQGNSA. V lost 2 bases and J lost 1, with 10 bases in between. The CDR3 loop reads CASSLKSTGTDTQYF. CDR3 in DNA: TGTGCCAGCAGCTTAAAATCTACGGGCACAGATACGCAGTATTTT.

This clonotype has at least ten counts. The V gene is TRBV5-1, the J gene TRBJ2-3; 7 bases align to TRBD2. CDR3 length equals 14 residues. The V and J ends lost 5 bases and 1 base, in that order; junction bases with no gene match: 4. Germline CDR1 SGHRS, CDR2 YFSETQ. This CDR3 is CASSFTSGTDTQYF. CDR3 bases: TGCGCCAGCAGTTTTACTAGCGGCACAGATACGCAGTATTTT.

Ten or more counts support this clonotype. The chain uses TRBV7-9 and TRBJ1-1; D is unclear. CDR3 length: 14 residues. Germline CDR1 and CDR2: SEHNR and FQNEAQ (reference sequence). V was cut by 1 base and J by 1 base, with 7 bases left in between. The CDR3 coding sequence is TGTGCCAGCAGCTTAGACCAGCAGAACACTGAAGCTTTCTTT. It is translated as CASSLDQQNTEAFF.

V and J are TRBV7-2 and TRBJ1-6, with D maybe TRBD1 (5 bases). This CDR3 comprises 16 residues. The germline V and J ends were trimmed by 1 base and 9 bases, with 16 bases remaining between them. Germline CDR1 and CDR2: SGHTA and FQGNSA. CDR3 region: CASSLGGRAGFSPLHF. DNA of the CDR3: TGTGCCAGCAGCTTAGGGGGGAGGGCAGGGTTTTCACCCCTCCACTTT.

Only a few counts were recorded for this clonotype. The chain joins TRBV7-2 to TRBJ2-1; D is uncertain. The V gene lost 3 bases and the J gene lost 5 bases, with 11 bases spanning the gap. The CDR3 is 14 residues long. Germline lookup yields CDR1 SGHTA and CDR2 FQGNSA. In DNA form, the CDR3 reads TGTGCCAGCAGCTTGCGGCTAGTTGACAATGAGCAGTTCTTC. Its translation: CASSLRLVDNEQFF.